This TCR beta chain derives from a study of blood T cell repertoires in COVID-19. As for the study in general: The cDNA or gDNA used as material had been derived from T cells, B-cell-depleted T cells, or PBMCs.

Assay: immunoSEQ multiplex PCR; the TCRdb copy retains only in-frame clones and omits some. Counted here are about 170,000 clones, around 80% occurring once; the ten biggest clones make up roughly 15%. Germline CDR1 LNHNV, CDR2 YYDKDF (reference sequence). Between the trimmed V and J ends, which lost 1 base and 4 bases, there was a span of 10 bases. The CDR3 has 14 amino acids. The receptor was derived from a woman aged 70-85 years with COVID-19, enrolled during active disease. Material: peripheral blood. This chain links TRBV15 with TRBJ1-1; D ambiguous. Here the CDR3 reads CATSRGGEGTEAFF. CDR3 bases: TGTGCCACCAGCAGAGGAGGTGAGGGCACTGAAGCTTTCTTT.